The 10 T cell receptor beta chains below were found in one sample sequenced in a study of blood T cell repertoires in COVID-19. Here immunoSEQ multiplex PCR was the method, and the copy in TCRdb shows in-frame clones only, minus some. The profile shows over 250,000 clones, 65% to 90% of them singletons. Sequencing was done on a sample of peripheral blood. These receptors were taken from a man aged 50-60 years with active or convalescent COVID-19.

V usage is TRBV4-1 and J usage is TRBJ2-5, with D maybe TRBD1 (5 bases). CDR3 length: 15 residues. Trimming removed 0 bases from V and 5 bases from J, with 13 bases in between. Germline V gene data show CDR1 as MGHRA and CDR2 as YSYEKL. CDR3 bases: TGCGCCAGCAGCCAAGAGCCAGGGCCTCGTGAGACCCAGTACTTC. Its translation is CASSQEPGPRETQYF.

This chain links TRBV2 with TRBJ2-6, with D tentatively TRBD1 (6 bases). Germline V CDR1 and CDR2: SNHLY, FYNNEI. The CDR3 sequence is 15 residues long. V was trimmed by 7 bases and J by 0 bases, leaving 10 bases between them. The CDR3 is CASNLGGSGANVLTF. The CDR3 coding sequence is TGTGCCAGCAACCTAGGGGGCTCTGGGGCCAACGTCCTGACTTTC.

This clone was seen once. The chain employs TRBV28 and TRBJ1-5; 9 positions agree with TRBD1. V lost 4 bases, J lost 6 bases, and 7 bases stayed unmatched. Germline lookup yields CDR1 MDHEN and CDR2 SYDVKM. This CDR3 contains 15 residues. In DNA, the CDR3 is TGTGCCAGCAGTTACACAGGGGGCCGGGGTCAGCCCCAGCATTTT. Residues: CASSYTGGRGQPQHF.

This clone was detected only once. The V and J genes are TRBV28 and TRBJ2-5; 7 bases match TRBD2. Germline V gene sequence: CDR1 MDHEN, CDR2 SYDVKM. CDR3 length equals 17 residues. Trimming cost V 6 bases and J 2 bases; bases outside gene matches: 15. CDR3 sequence: CASSPYHTLAVQETQYF. CDR3 nucleotide sequence: TGTGCCAGCAGCCCGTACCACACTCTAGCGGTACAAGAGACCCAGTACTTC.

V gene TRBV11-1 combines with J gene TRBJ2-1; D might be TRBD2 (5 bases). The germline V gene encodes CDR1 SGHAT and CDR2 FQDESV (reference sequence). CDR3 length equals 13 residues. V was cut by 6 bases and J by 5 bases, with 11 bases left in between. The CDR3 region has the DNA TGTGCCAGCAGATGGGGAGAGCACAATGAGCAGTTCTTC. Amino acid sequence: CASRWGEHNEQFF.

A word on this clone: Additional DNA sequences in this sample encode the identical CDR3. J is TRBJ1-1 and V is TRBV7-9; no firm D call. The germline gives CDR1 SEHNR, CDR2 FQNEAQ (reference sequence). CDR3 size: 12 residues. Trimming removed 2 bases at V and 3 bases at J, with 4 bases between. CDR3 sequence: CASSLSDTEAFF. The CDR3, as DNA: TGTGCCAGCAGCTTATCCGACACTGAAGCTTTCTTT. Full variable domain (outside the CDR3, taken from reference TRBV7-9 and TRBJ1-1): DTGVSQNPRHKITKRGQNVTFRCDPISEHNRLYWYRQTLGQGPEFLTYFQNEAQLEKSRLLSDRFSAERPKGSFSTLEIQRTEQGDSAMYLCASSLSDTEAFFGQGTRLTVV.

The sample holds a few counts of this clone. This chain links TRBV7-9 with TRBJ2-6; the D gene is possibly TRBD2 (5 bases). Between the trimmed V and J ends, which lost 4 bases and 0 bases, there was a span of 19 bases. Germline V gives CDR1 SEHNR, CDR2 FQNEAQ (reference sequence). This CDR3 contains 19 residues. The CDR3 region is CASSSWRSPRLSGANVLTF. DNA for the CDR3: TGTGCCAGCAGCTCCTGGAGGAGTCCTCGCCTCTCTGGGGCCAACGTCCTGACTTTC.

This chain connects TRBV12-5 to TRBJ2-5, with 7 nucleotides matching TRBD2. In germline, CDR1 is LGHNT, CDR2 FRNRAP. The CDR3 spans 19 residues. After removal of 0 bases from V and 1 base from J, the junction contained 14 bases not matched to a gene. The CDR3 spells CASGLVLVGGMRGQETQYF. DNA of the CDR3: TGTGCTAGTGGTTTGGTACTGGTCGGGGGGATGCGGGGCCAAGAGACCCAGTACTTC.

V and J are TRBV5-5 and TRBJ2-1; D possibly corresponds to TRBD2 (5 bases). There are 15 residues in the CDR3. CDR1 is SGHKS, CDR2 YYEKEE, per germline (reference sequence). Trimming removed 4 bases at V and 5 bases at J, with 16 bases between. For the CDR3, the DNA is TGTGCCAGCAGCCCGGACTCCCGCCAAAACAATGAGCAGTTCTTC. Translating it yields CASSPDSRQNNEQFF.

V and J are TRBV2 and TRBJ1-1; the D gene is possibly TRBD1 (5 bases). V lost 6 bases and J lost 3, with 11 bases in between. This CDR3 has 13 amino acids. Germline V gene lookup returns CDR1 SNHLY and CDR2 FYNNEI. The CDR3 bases are TGTGCCAGCAGCTTAGGGGAGGACACTGAAGCTTTCTTT. Protein sequence: CASSLGEDTEAFF.